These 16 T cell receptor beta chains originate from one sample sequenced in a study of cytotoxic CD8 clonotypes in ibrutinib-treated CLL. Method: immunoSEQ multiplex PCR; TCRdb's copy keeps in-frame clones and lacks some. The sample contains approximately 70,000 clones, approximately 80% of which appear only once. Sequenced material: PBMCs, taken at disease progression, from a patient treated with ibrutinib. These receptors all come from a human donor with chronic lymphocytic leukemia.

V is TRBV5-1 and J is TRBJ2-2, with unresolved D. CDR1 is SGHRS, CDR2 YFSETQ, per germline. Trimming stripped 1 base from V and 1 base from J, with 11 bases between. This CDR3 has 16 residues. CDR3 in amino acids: CASSLRRRENTGELFF. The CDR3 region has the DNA TGCGCCAGCAGCTTGCGGCGGAGAGAGAACACCGGGGAGCTGTTTTTT.

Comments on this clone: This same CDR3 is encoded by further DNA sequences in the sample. The CDR3 DNA reads TGTGCCAGCAGCGTAGTGGGTTTGGGCTACACCTTC. This codes for CASSVVGLGYTF. This rearrangement joins TRBV9 to TRBJ1-2; D remains unclear. The CDR3 consists of 12 residues. Per the germline V gene, CDR1 is SGDLS and CDR2 is YYNGEE. Trimming shortened V by 0 bases and J by 8 bases, and 8 bases separated the two germline ends.

CDR3 amino acids: CASSPRRTSGGSPNTGELFF. Written as DNA, the CDR3 is TGTGCCAGCAGCCCCCGACGGACTAGCGGGGGGAGTCCGAACACCGGGGAGCTGTTTTTT. The chain employs TRBV14 and TRBJ2-2; TRBD2 agrees at 14 bases. Germline CDR1 reads SGHDN; CDR2 reads FVKESK. The CDR3 length is 20 residues. Losses at the gene ends were 4 bases for V and 0 bases for J; bases not matched to a gene: 10.

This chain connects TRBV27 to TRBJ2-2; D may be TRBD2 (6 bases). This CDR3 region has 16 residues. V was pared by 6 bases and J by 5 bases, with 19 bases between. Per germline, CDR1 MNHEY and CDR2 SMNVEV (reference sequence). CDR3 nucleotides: TGTGCCAGCAGACGGCGGCGGGGATGGTGGACCGGGGAGCTGTTTTTT. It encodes CASRRRRGWWTGELFF.

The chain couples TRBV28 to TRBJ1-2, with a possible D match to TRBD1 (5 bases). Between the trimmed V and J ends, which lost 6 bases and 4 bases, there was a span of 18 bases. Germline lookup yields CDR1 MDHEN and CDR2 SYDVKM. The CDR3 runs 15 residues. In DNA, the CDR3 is TGTGCCAGCAGACCCCCAGGGTTTGGGCCCTATGGCTACACCTTC. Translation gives CASRPPGFGPYGYTF.

CDR3 region: CAWSAWVPEAFF. In DNA, the CDR3 is TGTGCCTGGAGTGCGTGGGTTCCTGAAGCTTTCTTT. The chain uses TRBV30 and TRBJ1-1, with D unresolved. Germline V gene data show CDR1 as GTSNPN and CDR2 as SVGIG (reference sequence). Trimming took off 1 base at V and 6 bases at J, with 9 bases between the two ends. The CDR3 length is 12 residues.

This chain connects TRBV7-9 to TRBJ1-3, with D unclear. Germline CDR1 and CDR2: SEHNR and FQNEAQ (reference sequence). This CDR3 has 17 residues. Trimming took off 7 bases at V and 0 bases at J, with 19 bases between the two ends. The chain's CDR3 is CASNGILTRPSGNTIYF. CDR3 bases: TGTGCCAGCAACGGAATTTTGACGAGGCCCTCTGGAAACACCATATATTTT.

Written as DNA, the CDR3 is TGCGCCAGCAGCCAATACGGTCCTGGAAACACCATATATTTT. It encodes CASSQYGPGNTIYF. This sequence joins TRBV4-1 and TRBJ1-3; D not resolved. The CDR3 runs 14 residues. The V end lost 2 bases, the J end lost 2 bases, and 7 bases lay between the germline ends. The germline gives CDR1 MGHRA, CDR2 YSYEKL.

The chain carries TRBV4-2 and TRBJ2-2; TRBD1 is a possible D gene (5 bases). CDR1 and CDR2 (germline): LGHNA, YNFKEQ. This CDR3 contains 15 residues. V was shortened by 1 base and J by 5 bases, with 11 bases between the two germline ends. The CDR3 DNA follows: TGTGCCAGCAGCCAAGTCAGGGCAGGGACCGGGGAGCTGTTTTTT. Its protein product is CASSQVRAGTGELFF.

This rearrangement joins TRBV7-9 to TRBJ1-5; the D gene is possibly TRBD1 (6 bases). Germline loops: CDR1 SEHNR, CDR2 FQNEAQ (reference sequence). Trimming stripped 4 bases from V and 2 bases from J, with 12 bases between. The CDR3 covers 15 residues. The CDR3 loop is CASSSGHNGNQPQHF. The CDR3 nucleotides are TGTGCCAGCAGCTCGGGACATAACGGCAATCAGCCCCAGCATTTT. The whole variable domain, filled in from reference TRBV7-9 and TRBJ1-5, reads DTGVSQNPRHKITKRGQNVTFRCDPISEHNRLYWYRQTLGQGPEFLTYFQNEAQLEKSRLLSDRFSAERPKGSFSTLEIQRTEQGDSAMYLCASSSGHNGNQPQHFGDGTRLSIL.

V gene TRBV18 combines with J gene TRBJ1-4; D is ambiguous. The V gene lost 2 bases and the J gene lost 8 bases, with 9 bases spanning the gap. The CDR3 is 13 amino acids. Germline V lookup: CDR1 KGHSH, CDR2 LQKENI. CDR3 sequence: CASSPYAGEKLFF. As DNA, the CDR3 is TGTGCCAGCTCACCATACGCGGGAGAAAAACTGTTTTTT. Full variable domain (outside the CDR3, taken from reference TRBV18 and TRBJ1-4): NAGVMQNPRHLVRRRGQEARLRCSPMKGHSHVYWYRQLPEEGLKFMVYLQKENIIDESGMPKERFSAEFPKEGPSILRIQQVVRGDSAAYFCASSPYAGEKLFFGSGTQLSVL.

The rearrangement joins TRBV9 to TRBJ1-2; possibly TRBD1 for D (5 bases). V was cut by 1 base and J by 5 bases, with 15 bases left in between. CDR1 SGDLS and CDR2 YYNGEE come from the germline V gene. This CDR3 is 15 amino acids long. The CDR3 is CASSVLGEGSYGYTF. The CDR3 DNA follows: TGTGCCAGCAGCGTATTAGGGGAGGGCTCTTATGGCTACACCTTC.

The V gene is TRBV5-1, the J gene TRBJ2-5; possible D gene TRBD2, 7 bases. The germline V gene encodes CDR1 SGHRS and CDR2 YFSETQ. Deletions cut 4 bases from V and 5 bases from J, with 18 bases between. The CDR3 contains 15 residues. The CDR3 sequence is CASSPRAGARETQYF. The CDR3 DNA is TGCGCCAGCAGCCCCCGGGCGGGGGCGAGGGAGACCCAGTACTTC.

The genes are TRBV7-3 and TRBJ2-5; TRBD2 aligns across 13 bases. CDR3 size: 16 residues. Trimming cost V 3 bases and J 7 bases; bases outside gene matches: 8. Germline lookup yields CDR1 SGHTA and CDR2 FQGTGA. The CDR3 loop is CASSLGGTSGIGTQYF. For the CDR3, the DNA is TGTGCCAGCAGCTTGGGCGGGACTAGCGGGATTGGGACCCAGTACTTC.

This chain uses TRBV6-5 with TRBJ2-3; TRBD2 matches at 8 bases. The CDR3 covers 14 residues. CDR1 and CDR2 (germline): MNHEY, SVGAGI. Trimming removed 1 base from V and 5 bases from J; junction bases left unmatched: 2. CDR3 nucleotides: TGTGCCAGCAGTTACTTGCGGGGGGAAGATACGCAGTATTTT. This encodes CASSYLRGEDTQYF.

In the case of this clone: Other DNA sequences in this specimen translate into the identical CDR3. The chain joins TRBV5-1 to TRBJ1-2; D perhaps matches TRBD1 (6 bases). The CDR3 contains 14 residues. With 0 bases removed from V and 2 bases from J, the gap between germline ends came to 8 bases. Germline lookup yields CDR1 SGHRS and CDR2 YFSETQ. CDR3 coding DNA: TGCGCCAGCAGCTTGGGGACAGAGAACTATGGCTACACCTTC. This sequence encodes CASSLGTENYGYTF.